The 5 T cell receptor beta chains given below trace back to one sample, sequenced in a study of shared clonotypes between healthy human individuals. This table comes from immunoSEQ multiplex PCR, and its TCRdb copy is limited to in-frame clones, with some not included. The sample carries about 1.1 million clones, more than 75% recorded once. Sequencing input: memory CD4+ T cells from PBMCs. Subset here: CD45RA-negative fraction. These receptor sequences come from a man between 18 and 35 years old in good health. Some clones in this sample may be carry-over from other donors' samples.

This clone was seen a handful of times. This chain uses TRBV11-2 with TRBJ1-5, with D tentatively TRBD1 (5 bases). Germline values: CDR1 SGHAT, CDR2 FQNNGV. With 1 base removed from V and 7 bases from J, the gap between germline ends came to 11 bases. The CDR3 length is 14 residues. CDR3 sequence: CASSLGAGRQPQHF. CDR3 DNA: TGTGCCAGCAGCTTAGGGGCAGGGCGGCAGCCCCAGCATTTT.

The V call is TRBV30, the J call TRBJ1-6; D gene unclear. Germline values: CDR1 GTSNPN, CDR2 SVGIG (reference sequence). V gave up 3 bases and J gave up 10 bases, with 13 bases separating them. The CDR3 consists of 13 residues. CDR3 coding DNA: TGTGCCTGGAGACAGAGTGGAAGCTCACCCCTCCACTTT. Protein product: CAWRQSGSSPLHF.

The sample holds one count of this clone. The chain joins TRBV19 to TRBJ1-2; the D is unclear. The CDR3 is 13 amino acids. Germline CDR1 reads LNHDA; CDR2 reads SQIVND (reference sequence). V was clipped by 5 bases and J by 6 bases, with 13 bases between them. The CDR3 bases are TGTGCCAGTAGTTTCGGAATTCGGGATGGCTACACCTTC. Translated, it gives CASSFGIRDGYTF.

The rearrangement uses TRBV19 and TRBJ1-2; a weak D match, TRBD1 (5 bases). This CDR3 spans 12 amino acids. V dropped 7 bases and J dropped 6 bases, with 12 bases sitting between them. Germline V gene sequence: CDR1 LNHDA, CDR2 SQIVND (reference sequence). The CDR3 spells CASKKMGHGYTF. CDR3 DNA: TGTGCCAGTAAAAAAATGGGGCATGGCTACACCTTC. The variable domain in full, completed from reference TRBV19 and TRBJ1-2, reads DGGITQSPKYLFRKEGQNVTLSCEQNLNHDAMYWYRQDPGQGLRLIYYSQIVNDFQKGDIAEGYSVSREKKESFPLTVTSAQKNPTAFYLCASKKMGHGYTFGSGTRLTVV.

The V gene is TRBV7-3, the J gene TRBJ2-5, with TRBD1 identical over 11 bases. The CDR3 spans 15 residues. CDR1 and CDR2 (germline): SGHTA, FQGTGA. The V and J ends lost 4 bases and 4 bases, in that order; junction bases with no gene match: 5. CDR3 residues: CASSWTGGFGETQYF. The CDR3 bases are TGTGCCAGCAGCTGGACAGGGGGCTTCGGAGAGACCCAGTACTTC.